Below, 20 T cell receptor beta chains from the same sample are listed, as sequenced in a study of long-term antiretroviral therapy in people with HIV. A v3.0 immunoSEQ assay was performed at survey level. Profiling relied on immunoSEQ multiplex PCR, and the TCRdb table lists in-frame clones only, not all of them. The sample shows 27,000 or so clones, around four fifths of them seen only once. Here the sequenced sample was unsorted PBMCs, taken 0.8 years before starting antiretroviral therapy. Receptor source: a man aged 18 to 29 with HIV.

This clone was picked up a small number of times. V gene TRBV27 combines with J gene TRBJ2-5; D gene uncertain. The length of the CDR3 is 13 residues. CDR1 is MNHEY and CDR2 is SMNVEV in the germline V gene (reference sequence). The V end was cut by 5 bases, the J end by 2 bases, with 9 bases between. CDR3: CASSPRWQETQYF. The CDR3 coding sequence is TGTGCCAGCAGTCCAAGGTGGCAAGAGACCCAGTACTTC.

CDR3 protein: CASSEARLSYQPQHF. For the CDR3, the DNA is TGTGCCAGCAGTGAAGCGCGTCTTTCTTATCAGCCCCAGCATTTT. The rearrangement links TRBV6-1 to TRBJ1-5; D remains unclear. The CDR3 consists of 15 residues. The V gene's germline CDR1 is MNHNS and CDR2 SASEGT. V lost 0 bases to trimming and J lost 5 bases, with 11 bases between them.

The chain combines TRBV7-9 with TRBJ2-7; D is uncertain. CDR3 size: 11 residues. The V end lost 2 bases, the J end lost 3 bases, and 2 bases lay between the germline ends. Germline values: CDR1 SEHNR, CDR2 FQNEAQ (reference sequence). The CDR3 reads CASSLSYEQYF. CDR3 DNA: TGTGCCAGCAGCTTAAGCTACGAGCAGTACTTC. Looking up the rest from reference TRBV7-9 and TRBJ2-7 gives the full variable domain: DTGVSQNPRHKITKRGQNVTFRCDPISEHNRLYWYRQTLGQGPEFLTYFQNEAQLEKSRLLSDRFSAERPKGSFSTLEIQRTEQGDSAMYLCASSLSYEQYFGPGTRLTVT.

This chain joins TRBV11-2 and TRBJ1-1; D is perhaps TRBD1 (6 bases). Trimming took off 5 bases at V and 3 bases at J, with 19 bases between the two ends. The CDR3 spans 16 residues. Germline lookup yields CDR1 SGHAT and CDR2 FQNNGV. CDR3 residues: CASSPPHGTSDTEAFF. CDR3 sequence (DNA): TGTGCCAGCAGCCCCCCCCACGGGACATCCGACACTGAAGCTTTCTTT.

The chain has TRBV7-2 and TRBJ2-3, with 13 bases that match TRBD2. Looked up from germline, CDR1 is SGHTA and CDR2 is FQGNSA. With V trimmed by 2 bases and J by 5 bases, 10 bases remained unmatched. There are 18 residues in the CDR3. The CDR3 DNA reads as TGTGCCAGCAGCTTACGTCGGCCCGGACTAGCGGGGGAAGATACGCAGTATTTT. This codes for CASSLRRPGLAGEDTQYF.

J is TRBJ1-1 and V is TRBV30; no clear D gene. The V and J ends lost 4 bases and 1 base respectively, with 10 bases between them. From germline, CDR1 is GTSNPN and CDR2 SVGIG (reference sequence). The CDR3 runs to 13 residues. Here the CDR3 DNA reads TGTGCCTGGACCTTACATCCGAACACTGAAGCTTTCTTT. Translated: CAWTLHPNTEAFF.

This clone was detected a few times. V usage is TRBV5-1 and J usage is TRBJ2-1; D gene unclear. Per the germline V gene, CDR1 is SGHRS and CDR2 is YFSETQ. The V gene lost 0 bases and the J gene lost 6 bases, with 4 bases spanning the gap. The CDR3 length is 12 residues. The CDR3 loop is CASSLDSNEQFF. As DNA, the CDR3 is TGCGCCAGCAGCTTGGACAGCAATGAGCAGTTCTTC.

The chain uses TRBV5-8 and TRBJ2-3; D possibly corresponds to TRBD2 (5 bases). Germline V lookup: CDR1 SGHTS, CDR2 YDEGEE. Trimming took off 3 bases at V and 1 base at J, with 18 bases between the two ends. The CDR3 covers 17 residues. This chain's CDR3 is CASSSLVGLSGTDTQYF. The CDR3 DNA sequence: TGTGCCAGCAGCTCACTGGTCGGACTCTCGGGCACAGATACGCAGTATTTT.

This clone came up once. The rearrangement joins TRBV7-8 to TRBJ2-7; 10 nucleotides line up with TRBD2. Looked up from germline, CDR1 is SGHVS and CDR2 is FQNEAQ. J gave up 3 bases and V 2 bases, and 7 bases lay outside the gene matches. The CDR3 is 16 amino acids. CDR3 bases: TGTGCCAGCAGCTTAAAAGGACCTAGCGGGGGCTACGAGCAGTACTTC. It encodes CASSLKGPSGGYEQYF.

The CDR3 loop is CASSVEGTGSYEQYF. The CDR3 DNA sequence: TGTGCCAGCAGCGTAGAAGGGACAGGATCCTACGAGCAGTACTTC. The chain employs TRBV9 and TRBJ2-7, with 8 bases that match TRBD1. CDR1 is SGDLS and CDR2 is YYNGEE in the germline V gene. The V and J ends lost 0 bases and 1 base, in that order; junction bases with no gene match: 3. This CDR3 has 15 amino acids. The full variable domain, with the rest looked up from reference TRBV9 and TRBJ2-7, is DSGVTQTPKHLITATGQRVTLRCSPRSGDLSVYWYQQSLDQGLQFLIQYYNGEERAKGNILERFSAQQFPDLHSELNLSSLELGDSALYFCASSVEGTGSYEQYFGPGTRLTVT.

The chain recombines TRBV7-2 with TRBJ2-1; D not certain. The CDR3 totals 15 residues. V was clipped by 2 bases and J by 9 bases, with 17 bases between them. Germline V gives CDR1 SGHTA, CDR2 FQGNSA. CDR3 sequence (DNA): TGTGCCAGCAGCTTATGGTTGAGCGTAGACGGTGAGCAGTTCTTC. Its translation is CASSLWLSVDGEQFF.

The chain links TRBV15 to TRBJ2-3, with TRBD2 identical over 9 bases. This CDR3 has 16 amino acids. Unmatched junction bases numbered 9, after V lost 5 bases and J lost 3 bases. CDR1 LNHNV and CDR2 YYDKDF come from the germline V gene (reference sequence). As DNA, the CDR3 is TGTGCCACCAGCCCCCGCGGCGGGGGGGGTACAGATACGCAGTATTTT. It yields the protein CATSPRGGGGTDTQYF.

The CDR3 loop is CASSLSTSGGAPYNEQFF. The CDR3 DNA reads TGCGCCAGCAGCTTGTCGACTAGCGGGGGGGCACCCTACAATGAGCAGTTCTTC. The chain employs TRBV5-1 and TRBJ2-1, with 14 bases fitting TRBD2. Per germline, CDR1 SGHRS and CDR2 YFSETQ. The CDR3 has 18 amino acids. Germline trimming cut 1 base from V and 2 bases from J; bases unmatched to any gene: 5.

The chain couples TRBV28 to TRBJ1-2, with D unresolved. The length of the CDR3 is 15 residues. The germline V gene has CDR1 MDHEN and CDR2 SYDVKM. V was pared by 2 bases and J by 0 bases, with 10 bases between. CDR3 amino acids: CASSLRNIANYGYTF. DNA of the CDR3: TGTGCCAGCAGTTTAAGGAACATAGCTAACTATGGCTACACCTTC.

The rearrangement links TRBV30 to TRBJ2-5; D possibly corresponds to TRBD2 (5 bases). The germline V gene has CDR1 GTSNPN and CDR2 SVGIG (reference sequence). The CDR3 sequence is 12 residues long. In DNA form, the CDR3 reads TGTGCACTTGAGGGTCCAGCCGGGACCCAGTACTTC. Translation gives CALEGPAGTQYF.

This chain's CDR3 is CASSGGPGAIYEQYF. CDR3 nucleotides: TGTGCCAGCAGCGGGGGCCCAGGGGCAATCTACGAGCAGTACTTC. The chain has TRBV5-6 and TRBJ2-7; possible D gene TRBD1, 6 bases. The CDR3 spans 15 residues. Germline V gene lookup returns CDR1 SGHDT and CDR2 YYEEEE. V lost 4 bases and J lost 3, with 17 bases in between. Full variable domain (missing parts from reference TRBV5-6 and TRBJ2-7): DAGVTQSPTHLIKTRGQQVTLRCSPKSGHDTVSWYQQALGQGPQFIFQYYEEEERQRGNFPDRFSGHQFPNYSSELNVNALLLGDSALYLCASSGGPGAIYEQYFGPGTRLTVT.

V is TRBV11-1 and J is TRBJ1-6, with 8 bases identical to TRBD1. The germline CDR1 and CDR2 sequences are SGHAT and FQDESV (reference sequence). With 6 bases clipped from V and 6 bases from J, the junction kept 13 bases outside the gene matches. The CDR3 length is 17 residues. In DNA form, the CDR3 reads TGTGCCAGCAGTCATTCCGACAGGGGTAAGGGTAATTCACCCCTCCACTTT. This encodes CASSHSDRGKGNSPLHF. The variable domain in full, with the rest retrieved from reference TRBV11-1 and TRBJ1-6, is EAEVAQSPRYKITEKSQAVAFWCDPISGHATLYWYRQILGQGPELLVQFQDESVVDDSQLPKDRFSAERLKGVDSTLKIQPAELGDSAMYLCASSHSDRGKGNSPLHFGNGTRLTVT.

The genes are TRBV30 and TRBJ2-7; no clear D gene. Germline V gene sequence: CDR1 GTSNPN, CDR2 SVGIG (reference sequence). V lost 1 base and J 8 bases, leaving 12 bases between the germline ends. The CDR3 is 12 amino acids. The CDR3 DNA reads TGTGCCTGGAGTGGGAACAACATTAAGCAGTACTTC. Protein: CAWSGNNIKQYF.

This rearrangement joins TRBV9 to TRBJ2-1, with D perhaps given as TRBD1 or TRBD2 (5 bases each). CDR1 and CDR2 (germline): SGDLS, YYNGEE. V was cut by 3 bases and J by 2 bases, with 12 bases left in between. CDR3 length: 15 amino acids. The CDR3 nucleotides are TGTGCCAGCAGCGACACCGGGACCCCCTACAATGAGCAGTTCTTC. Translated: CASSDTGTPYNEQFF.

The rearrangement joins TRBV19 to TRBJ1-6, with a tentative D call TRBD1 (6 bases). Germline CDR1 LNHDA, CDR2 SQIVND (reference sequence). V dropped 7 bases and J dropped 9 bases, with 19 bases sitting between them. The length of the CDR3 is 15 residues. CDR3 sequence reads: CASTPSIAGASPLHF. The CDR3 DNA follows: TGTGCCAGTACCCCTTCGATAGCAGGGGCTTCACCCCTCCACTTT. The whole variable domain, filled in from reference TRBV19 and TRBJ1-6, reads DGGITQSPKYLFRKEGQNVTLSCEQNLNHDAMYWYRQDPGQGLRLIYYSQIVNDFQKGDIAEGYSVSREKKESFPLTVTSAQKNPTAFYLCASTPSIAGASPLHFGNGTRLTVT.